The next 4 T cell receptor beta chains were all read from a single sample in a study of cytomegalovirus exposure and HLA in healthy donors. TCRdb's copy holds only in-frame clones and misses some; the assay was immunoSEQ multiplex PCR. The table lists fewer than 250,000 clones, around 87% of them singletons. Sequencing used PBMCs. The receptors come from a woman aged 18 to 35 in good health and CMV-seropositive.

The CDR3 reads CASSSFMGAGGAFF. The CDR3 DNA reads as TGCGCCAGCAGCTCCTTCATGGGGGCTGGGGGAGCTTTCTTT. The chain uses TRBV5-1 and TRBJ1-1, with D tentatively TRBD1 (6 bases). The CDR3 contains 14 residues. Germline V gene lookup returns CDR1 SGHRS and CDR2 YFSETQ. Trimming removed 3 bases at V and 10 bases at J, with 19 bases between.

The rearrangement links TRBV4-2 to TRBJ2-1, with TRBD2 identical over 13 bases. V gave up 4 bases and J gave up 4 bases; unmatched junction bases: 4. CDR1 and CDR2 (germline): LGHNA, YNFKEQ. This CDR3 has 16 amino acids. CDR3 amino acids: CASSLTSGRSYNEQFF. For the CDR3, the DNA is TGTGCCAGCAGCCTGACTAGCGGGAGGTCATACAATGAGCAGTTCTTC.

The chain combines TRBV28 with TRBJ1-2, with TRBD1 matching 9 bases. Unmatched junction bases numbered 9, after V lost 6 bases and J lost 1 base. CDR1 is MDHEN, CDR2 SYDVKM, per germline. The CDR3 is 16 amino acids. The CDR3 nucleotides are TGTGCCAGCAGACATATACAGGGGGCGGGTAACTATGGCTACACCTTC. Its protein product is CASRHIQGAGNYGYTF.

V usage is TRBV10-1 and J usage is TRBJ2-7; D is ambiguous. The length of the CDR3 is 13 residues. V was shortened by 3 bases and J by 5 bases, with 11 bases between the two germline ends. Germline V CDR1 and CDR2: WNHNN, SYGVQD (reference sequence). The CDR3 bases are TGCGCCAGCAGTGACCCATGGTCGGACGAGCAGTACTTC. Protein product: CASSDPWSDEQYF.